The sample holds one count of the clone carrying this T cell receptor (beta chain). Its antigen is not known. The sample is drawn from a study of circulating and synovial CD4+ cells in juvenile arthritis. Findings and caveats of the study: Compared with bulk blood, circulating pathogenic-like lymphocytes shared substantially more CDR3 sequences with synovial T cells. Overlap with synovium rose as more T cells were sequenced. CPL and bulk CD4 samples differed at least tenfold in T cell genomes.

The V end lost 6 bases, the J end lost 2 bases, and 11 bases lay between the germline ends. Germline values: CDR1 MDHEN, CDR2 SYDVKM. This CDR3 contains 13 residues. Profiled with immunoSEQ multiplex PCR; TCRdb holds only in-frame clones, not every one. Among under 40,000 clones listed, 93% were seen once. V is TRBV28 and J is TRBJ2-7, with TRBD1 as a possible D gene (5 bases). Sequencing was performed on CD4+ T cells from blood. This TCR was sampled from a human donor with juvenile idiopathic arthritis. CDR3 loop: CASRRQSPYEQYF. The CDR3 nucleotides read TGTGCCAGCAGGAGACAGTCTCCCTACGAGCAGTACTTC. Using reference TRBV28 and TRBJ2-7 for the parts outside the CDR3, the full variable domain is DVKVTQSSRYLVKRTGEKVFLECVQDMDHENMFWYRQDPGLGLRLIYFSYDVKMKEKGDIPEGYSVSREKKERFSLILESASTNQTSMYLCASRRQSPYEQYFGPGTRLTVT.